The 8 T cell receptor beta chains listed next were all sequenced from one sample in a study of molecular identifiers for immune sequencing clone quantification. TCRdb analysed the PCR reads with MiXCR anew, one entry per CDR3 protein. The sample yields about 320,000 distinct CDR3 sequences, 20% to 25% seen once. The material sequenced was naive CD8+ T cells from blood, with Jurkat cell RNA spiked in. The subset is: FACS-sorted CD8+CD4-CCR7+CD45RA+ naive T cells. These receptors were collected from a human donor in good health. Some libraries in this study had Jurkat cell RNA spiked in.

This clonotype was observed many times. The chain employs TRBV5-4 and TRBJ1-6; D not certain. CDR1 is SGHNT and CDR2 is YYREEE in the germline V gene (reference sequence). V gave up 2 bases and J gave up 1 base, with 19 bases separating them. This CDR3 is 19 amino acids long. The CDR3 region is CASSFGATRFGSYNSPLHF. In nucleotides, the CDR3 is TGTGCCAGCAGCTTTGGTGCCACCCGTTTTGGTTCCTATAATTCACCCCTCCACTTT.

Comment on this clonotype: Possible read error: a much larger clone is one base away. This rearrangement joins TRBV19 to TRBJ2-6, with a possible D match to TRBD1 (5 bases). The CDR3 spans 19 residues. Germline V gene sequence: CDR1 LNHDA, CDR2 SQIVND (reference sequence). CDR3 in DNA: TGTGCCAGTAGTATAGACCTTGGGGTCGCCGCCTCTGGGGCCAACATCCTGACTTTC. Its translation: CASSIDLGVAASGANILTF.

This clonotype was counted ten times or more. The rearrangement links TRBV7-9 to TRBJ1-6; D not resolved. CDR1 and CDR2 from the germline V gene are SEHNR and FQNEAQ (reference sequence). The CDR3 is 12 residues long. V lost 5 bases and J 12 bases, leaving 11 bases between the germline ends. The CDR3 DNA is TGTGCCAGCAGCAGCCCCGACTTACCCCTCCACTTT. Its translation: CASSSPDLPLHF.

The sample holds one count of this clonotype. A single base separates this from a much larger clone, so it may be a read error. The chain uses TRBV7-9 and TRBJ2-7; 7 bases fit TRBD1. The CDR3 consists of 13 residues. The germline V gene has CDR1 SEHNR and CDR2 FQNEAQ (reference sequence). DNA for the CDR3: TGTGCCGGCAGCCCTCAGGGGGCCTACGAGCAGTACTTC. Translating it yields CAGSPQGAYEQYF.

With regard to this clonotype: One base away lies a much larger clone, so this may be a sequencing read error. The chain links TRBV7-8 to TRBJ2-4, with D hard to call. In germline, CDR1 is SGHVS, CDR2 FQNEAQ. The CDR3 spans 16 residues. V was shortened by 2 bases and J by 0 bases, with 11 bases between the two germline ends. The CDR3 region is CASSLQEIGAKNIQYF. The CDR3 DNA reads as TGTGCCAGCAGCTTACAGGAAATTGGAGCCAAAAACATTCAGTACTTC.

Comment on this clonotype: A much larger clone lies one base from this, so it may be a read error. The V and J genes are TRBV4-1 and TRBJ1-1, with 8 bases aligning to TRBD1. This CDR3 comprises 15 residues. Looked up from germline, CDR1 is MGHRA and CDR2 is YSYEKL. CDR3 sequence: CASCHPPTGGTEAFF. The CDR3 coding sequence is TGCGCCAGCTGCCACCCACCCACAGGGGGTACTGAAGCTTTCTTT.

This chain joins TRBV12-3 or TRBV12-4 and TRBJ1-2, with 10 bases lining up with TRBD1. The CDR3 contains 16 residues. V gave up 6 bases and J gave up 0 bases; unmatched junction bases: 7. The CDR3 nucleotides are TGTGCCAGCAGCATGGGACAGGGGAGAGCTAACTATGGCTACACCTTC. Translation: CASSMGQGRANYGYTF.

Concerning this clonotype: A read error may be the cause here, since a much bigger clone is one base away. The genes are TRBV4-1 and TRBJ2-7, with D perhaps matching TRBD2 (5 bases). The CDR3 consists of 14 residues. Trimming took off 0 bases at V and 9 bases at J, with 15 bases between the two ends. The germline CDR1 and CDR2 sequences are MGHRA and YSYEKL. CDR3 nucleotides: TGCGCCAGCAGCCAAGATCGGTCGGGGTTTGGGCAGTACTTC. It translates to CASSQDRSGFGQYF.